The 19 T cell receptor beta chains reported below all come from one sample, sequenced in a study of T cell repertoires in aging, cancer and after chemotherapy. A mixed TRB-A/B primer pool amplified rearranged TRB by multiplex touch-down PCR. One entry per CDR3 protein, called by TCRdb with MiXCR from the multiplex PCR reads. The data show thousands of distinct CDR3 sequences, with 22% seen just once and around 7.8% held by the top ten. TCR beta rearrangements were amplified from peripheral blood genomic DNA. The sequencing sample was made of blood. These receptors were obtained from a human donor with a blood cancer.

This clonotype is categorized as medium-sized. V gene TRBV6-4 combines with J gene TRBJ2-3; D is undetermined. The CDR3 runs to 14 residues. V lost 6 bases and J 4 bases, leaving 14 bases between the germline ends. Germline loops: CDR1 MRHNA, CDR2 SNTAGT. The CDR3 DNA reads TGTGCCAGCAGCGAAAGGACCGACTCAGATACGCAGTATTTT. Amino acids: CASSERTDSDTQYF.

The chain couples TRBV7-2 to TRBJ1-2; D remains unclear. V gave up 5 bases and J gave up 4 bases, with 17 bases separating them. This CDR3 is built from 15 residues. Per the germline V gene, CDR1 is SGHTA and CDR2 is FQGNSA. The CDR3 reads CASSPGAPSSYGYTF. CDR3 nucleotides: TGTGCCAGCAGCCCAGGAGCCCCCTCTTCCTATGGCTACACCTTC.

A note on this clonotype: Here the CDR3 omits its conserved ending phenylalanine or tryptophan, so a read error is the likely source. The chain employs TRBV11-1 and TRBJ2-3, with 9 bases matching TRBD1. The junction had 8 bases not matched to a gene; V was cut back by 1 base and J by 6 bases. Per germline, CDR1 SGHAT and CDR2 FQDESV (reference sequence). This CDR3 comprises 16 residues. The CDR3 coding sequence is TGTGCCAGCAGCTTAGGTGGGACAGGGAATTTGGATACGCAGTATTTA. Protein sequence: CASSLGGTGNLDTQYL.

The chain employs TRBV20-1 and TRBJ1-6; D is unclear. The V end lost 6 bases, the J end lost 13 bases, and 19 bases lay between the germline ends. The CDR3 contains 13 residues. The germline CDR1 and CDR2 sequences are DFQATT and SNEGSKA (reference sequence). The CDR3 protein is CSAPRAAAHPLHF. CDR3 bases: TGCAGTGCCCCGCGGGCAGCGGCTCACCCCCTCCACTTT.

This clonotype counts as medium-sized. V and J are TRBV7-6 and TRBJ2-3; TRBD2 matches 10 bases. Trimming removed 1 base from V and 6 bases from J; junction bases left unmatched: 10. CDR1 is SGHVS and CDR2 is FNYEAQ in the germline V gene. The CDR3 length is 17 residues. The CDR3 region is CASSLDGTSVPGDTQYF. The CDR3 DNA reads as TGTGCCAGCAGCTTAGACGGGACTAGCGTCCCCGGGGATACGCAGTATTTT.

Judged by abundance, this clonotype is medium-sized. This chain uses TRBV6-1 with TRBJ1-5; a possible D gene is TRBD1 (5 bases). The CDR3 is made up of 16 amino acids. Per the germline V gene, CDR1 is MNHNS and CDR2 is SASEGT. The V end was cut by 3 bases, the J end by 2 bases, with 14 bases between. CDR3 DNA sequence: TGTGCCAGCAGTGAGGTATTGCAGGGCGGCAATCAGCCCCAGCATTTT. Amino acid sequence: CASSEVLQGGNQPQHF.

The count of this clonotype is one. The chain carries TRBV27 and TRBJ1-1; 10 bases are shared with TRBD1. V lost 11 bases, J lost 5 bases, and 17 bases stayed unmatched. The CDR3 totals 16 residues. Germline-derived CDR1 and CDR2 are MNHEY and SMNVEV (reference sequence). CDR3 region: CAARTTGGATVTEAFF. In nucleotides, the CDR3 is TGTGCCGCCAGGACGACAGGGGGCGCGACGGTGACTGAAGCTTTCTTT.

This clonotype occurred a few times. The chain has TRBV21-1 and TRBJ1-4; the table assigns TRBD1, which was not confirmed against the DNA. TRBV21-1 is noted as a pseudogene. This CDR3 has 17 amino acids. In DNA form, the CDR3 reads TGTGCCAGCAGCAAAGGGGGCAGGGGGGGCGTAAATGAAAAACTGTTTTTT. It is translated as CASSKGGRGGVNEKLFF.

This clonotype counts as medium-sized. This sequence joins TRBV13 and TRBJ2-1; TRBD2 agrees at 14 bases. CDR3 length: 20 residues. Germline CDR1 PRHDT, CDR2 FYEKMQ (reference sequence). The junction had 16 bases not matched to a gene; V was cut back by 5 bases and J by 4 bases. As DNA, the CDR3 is TGTGCCAGCAGCCCTGAGTGGGGGACTAGCGGGAGCCCGGGATACAATGAGCAGTTCTTC. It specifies CASSPEWGTSGSPGYNEQFF.

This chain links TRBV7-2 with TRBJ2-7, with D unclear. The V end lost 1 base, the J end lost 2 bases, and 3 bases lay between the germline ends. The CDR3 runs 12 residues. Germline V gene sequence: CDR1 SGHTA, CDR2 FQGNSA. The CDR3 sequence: CASSLGTYEQYF. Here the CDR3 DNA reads TGTGCCAGCAGCTTAGGGACCTACGAGCAGTACTTC.

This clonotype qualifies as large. The CDR3 DNA reads as TGTGCCAGCAGTTACGGGCGGGAGTGGTATGAGCAGTTCTTC. It translates to CASSYGREWYEQFF. The chain has TRBV6-6 and TRBJ2-1; TRBD2 agrees at 7 bases. This CDR3 spans 14 amino acids. V lost 2 bases, J lost 8 bases, and 6 bases stayed unmatched. CDR1 and CDR2 from the germline V gene are MNHNY and SVGAGI (reference sequence).

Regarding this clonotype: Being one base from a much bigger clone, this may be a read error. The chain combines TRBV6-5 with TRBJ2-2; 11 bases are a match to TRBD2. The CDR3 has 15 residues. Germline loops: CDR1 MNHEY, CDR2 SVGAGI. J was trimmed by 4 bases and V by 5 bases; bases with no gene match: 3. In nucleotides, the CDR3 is TGTGCCAGCAGTGGGGGACTAGCGGTCACCGGGGAGCTGTTTTTT. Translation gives CASSGGLAVTGELFF.

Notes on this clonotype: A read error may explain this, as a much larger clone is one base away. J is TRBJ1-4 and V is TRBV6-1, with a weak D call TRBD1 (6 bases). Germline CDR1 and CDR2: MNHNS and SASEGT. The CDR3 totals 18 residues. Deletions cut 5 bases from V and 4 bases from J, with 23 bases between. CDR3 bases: TGTGCCAGCAGTACCGGGACAAGGGGCGGACTGGTTAATGAAAAACTGTTTTTT. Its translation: CASSTGTRGGLVNEKLFF.

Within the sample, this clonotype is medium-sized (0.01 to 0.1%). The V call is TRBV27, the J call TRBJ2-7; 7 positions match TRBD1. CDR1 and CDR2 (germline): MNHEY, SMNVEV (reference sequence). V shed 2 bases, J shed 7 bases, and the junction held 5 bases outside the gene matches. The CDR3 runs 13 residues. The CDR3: CASSLLNRGEQYF. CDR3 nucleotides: TGTGCCAGCAGTTTACTCAACAGGGGTGAGCAGTACTTC.

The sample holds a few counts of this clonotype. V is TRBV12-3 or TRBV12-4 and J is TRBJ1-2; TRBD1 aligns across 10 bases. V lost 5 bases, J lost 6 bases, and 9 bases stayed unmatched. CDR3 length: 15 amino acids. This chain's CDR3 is CASSTPQTGGHGYTF. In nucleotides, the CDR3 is TGTGCCAGCAGTACGCCACAGACAGGGGGCCATGGCTACACCTTC.

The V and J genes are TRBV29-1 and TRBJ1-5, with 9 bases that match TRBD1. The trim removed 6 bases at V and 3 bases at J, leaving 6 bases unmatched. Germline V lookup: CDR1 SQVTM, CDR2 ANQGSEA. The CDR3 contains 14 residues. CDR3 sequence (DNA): TGCAGCGTCCCGGGACAGGGTGACAATCAGCCCCAGCATTTT. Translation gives CSVPGQGDNQPQHF.

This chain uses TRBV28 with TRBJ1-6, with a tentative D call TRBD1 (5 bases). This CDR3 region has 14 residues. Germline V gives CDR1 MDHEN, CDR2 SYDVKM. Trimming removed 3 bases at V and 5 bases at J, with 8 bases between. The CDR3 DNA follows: TGTGCCAGCAGTTTGTCAGGGAATAATTCACCCCTCCACTTT. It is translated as CASSLSGNNSPLHF.

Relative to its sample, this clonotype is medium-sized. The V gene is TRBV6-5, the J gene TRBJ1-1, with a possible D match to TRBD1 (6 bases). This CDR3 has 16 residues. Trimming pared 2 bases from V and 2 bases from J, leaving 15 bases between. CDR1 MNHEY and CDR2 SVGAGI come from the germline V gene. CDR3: CASSYSLAGENTEAFF. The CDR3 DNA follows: TGTGCCAGCAGTTACAGTTTGGCAGGGGAAAACACTGAAGCTTTCTTT.

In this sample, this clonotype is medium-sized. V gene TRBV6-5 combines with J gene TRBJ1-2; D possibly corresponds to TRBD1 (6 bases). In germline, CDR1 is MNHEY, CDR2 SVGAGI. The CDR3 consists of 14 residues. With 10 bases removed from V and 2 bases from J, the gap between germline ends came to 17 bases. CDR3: CATRSRTANYGYTF. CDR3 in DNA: TGTGCCACCCGATCAAGGACAGCCAACTATGGCTACACCTTC.